A selection of T cell receptor beta chains follows, all from one sample in a study of radiotherapy plus CTLA-4 blockade in lung cancer. The protocol was immunoSEQ multiplex PCR, while the TCRdb copy is restricted to in-frame clones and leaves out a portion. The sample shows tens of thousands of clones, approximately 84% of them seen only once. Source: peripheral blood, taken from a patient treated with radiotherapy plus ipilimumab. The receptors originated from a human donor with non-small cell lung cancer whose response to radiotherapy plus ipilimumab could not be evaluated. CDR3s include the opening cysteine and the closing phenylalanine or tryptophan. D genes are given only for firm matches. Clone size is shown for a subset of rows, as once, few, many or a class of expanded clone.

v_gene	j_gene	d_gene	abundance	CDR3aa	CDR3nt
TRBV6-6	TRBJ2-5	TRBD1	once	CASSGTGNQETQYF	TGTGCCAGCAGCGGGACAGGGAACCAAGAGACCCAGTACTTC
TRBV28	TRBJ2-7	.	.	CASSSPRRSSYEQYF	TGTGCCAGCAGTTCCCCTCGAAGGAGCTCCTACGAGCAGTACTTC
TRBV6-1	TRBJ1-1	.	few	CASLEDTEAFF	TGTGCCAGCCTAGAGGACACTGAAGCTTTCTTT
TRBV28	TRBJ1-2	.	once	CATLPLTGNSGYTF	TGTGCCACCCTACCACTAACAGGGAACTCTGGCTACACCTTC
TRBV2	TRBJ1-3	.	.	CASRSYRDSGNTIYF	TGTGCCAGCAGGTCTTACAGGGACTCTGGAAACACCATATATTTT
TRBV19	TRBJ2-1	TRBD2	once	CASTMGWGGSNYEQFF	TGTGCCAGTACCATGGGATGGGGCGGGAGTAATTATGAGCAGTTCTTC
TRBV27	TRBJ2-3	TRBD1	.	CASSRLGQGADTQYF	TGTGCCAGCAGTAGGTTGGGACAGGGTGCAGATACGCAGTATTTT
TRBV5-1	TRBJ2-1	.	.	CASSSLVLEDEQFF	TGCGCCAGCAGCTCACTAGTTTTAGAGGATGAGCAGTTCTTC
TRBV18	TRBJ2-7	.	.	CASSGAAYEQYF	TGTGCCAGCTCAGGGGCTGCCTACGAGCAGTACTTC
TRBV10-2	TRBJ1-5	.	once	CASRNGQNNQPQHF	TGCGCCAGCAGGAACGGACAGAACAATCAGCCCCAGCATTTT
TRBV9	TRBJ2-3	.	.	CASGLHPNTDTQYF	TGTGCCAGCGGACTCCACCCCAACACAGATACGCAGTATTTT
TRBV7-9	TRBJ1-4	.	once	CASSMDSQLEKLFF	TGTGCCAGCAGCATGGACAGCCAACTTGAAAAACTGTTTTTT
TRBV28	TRBJ2-7	TRBD1	.	CASSLAGTVGYEQYF	TGTGCCAGCAGTTTGGCCGGGACAGTAGGCTACGAGCAGTACTTC
TRBV4-2	TRBJ2-1	TRBD2	.	CASSQVLAGGSYNEQFF	TGTGCCAGCAGCCAAGTTCTAGCGGGAGGATCCTACAATGAGCAGTTCTTC
TRBV29-1	TRBJ1-1	.	.	CSAFGVSLNTEAFF	TGCAGCGCCTTCGGGGTTTCCTTGAACACTGAAGCTTTCTTT
TRBV19	TRBJ1-5	.	.	CASNRGRNQPQHF	TGTGCCAGTAATCGGGGTCGCAATCAGCCCCAGCATTTT
TRBV6-9	TRBJ2-7	TRBD1	.	CASRRGQGSYEQYF	TGTGCCAGCAGGAGGGGACAGGGCTCCTACGAGCAGTACTTC
TRBV28	TRBJ2-7	.	few	CASKRRQPYEQYF	TGTGCCAGCAAACGGAGACAGCCTTACGAGCAGTACTTC
TRBV11-3	TRBJ2-1	TRBD2	.	CASSLNSGRASEQFF	TGTGCCAGCAGCCTAAATAGCGGGAGGGCCAGTGAGCAGTTCTTC
TRBV27	TRBJ1-1	.	.	CASSPRGPGSTEAFF	TGTGCCAGCAGTCCTAGGGGTCCGGGTTCTACTGAAGCTTTCTTT
TRBV7-2	TRBJ2-2	.	.	CASSLGRGSGELFF	TGTGCCAGCAGCTTAGGCCGGGGGTCCGGGGAGCTGTTTTTT
TRBV27	TRBJ2-7	TRBD1	.	CASSLWGQGPYEQYF	TGTGCCAGCAGTTTATGGGGACAGGGACCCTACGAGCAGTACTTC
TRBV4-2	TRBJ1-2	.	.	CASSRQGDNSGYTF	TGTGCCAGCAGCCGCCAGGGCGATAATTCTGGCTACACCTTC
TRBV7-6	TRBJ1-5	.	.	CASSHPPADGGKYTPQHF	TGTGCCAGCAGCCACCCCCCAGCGGACGGAGGGAAGTATACGCCCCAGCATTTT
TRBV6-6	TRBJ2-7	TRBD2	.	CASSKRAAGGEQYF	TGTGCCAGCAGTAAACGGGCGGCGGGGGGCGAGCAGTACTTC
TRBV28	TRBJ2-2	.	.	CASGPNTGELFF	TGTGCCAGCGGCCCGAACACCGGGGAGCTGTTTTTT
TRBV28	TRBJ2-5	.	.	CASSFGGGEETQYF	TGTGCCAGCAGTTTTGGGGGAGGAGAAGAGACCCAGTACTTC
TRBV28	TRBJ1-1	TRBD1	.	CASSSDRGQLTEAFF	TGTGCCAGCAGTTCAGACAGGGGGCAACTTACTGAAGCTTTCTTT
TRBV2	TRBJ2-4	.	.	CASSEDRHLAKNIQYF	TGTGCCAGCAGTGAAGATAGACACCTAGCCAAAAACATTCAGTACTTC
TRBV4-2	TRBJ1-2	TRBD1	.	CASSQETGGFYGYTF	TGTGCCAGCAGCCAAGAAACAGGGGGCTTCTATGGCTACACCTTC
TRBV7-9	TRBJ2-3	.	.	CASSSQSADTQYF	TGTGCCAGCAGCTCCCAATCGGCAGATACGCAGTATTTT
TRBV7-9	TRBJ2-3	.	.	CASSLEGSADTQYF	TGTGCCAGCAGCTTAGAAGGCAGCGCAGATACGCAGTATTTT
TRBV9	TRBJ2-3	TRBD2	.	CASSVDGRSADTQYF	TGTGCCAGCAGCGTAGACGGGAGGAGCGCAGATACGCAGTATTTT
TRBV7-9	TRBJ1-1	TRBD1	.	CASSSGQGDFTEAFF	TGTGCCAGCAGCTCTGGGCAGGGGGATTTCACTGAAGCTTTCTTT
TRBV6-5	TRBJ1-1	.	.	CASSPSGNTEAFF	TGTGCCAGCAGCCCAAGCGGGAACACTGAAGCTTTCTTT
TRBV19	TRBJ2-1	TRBD2	.	CASSSVTGGLAGGPVQFF	TGTGCCAGTAGTTCAGTAACGGGGGGACTAGCGGGAGGGCCCGTGCAGTTCTTC
TRBV5-1	TRBJ2-7	.	.	CASSWTGSYEQYF	TGCGCCAGCAGTTGGACTGGATCCTACGAGCAGTACTTC
TRBV2	TRBJ1-4	TRBD1	.	CASSERTGSLDEKLFF	TGTGCCAGCAGTGAGAGGACAGGGAGTTTGGATGAAAAACTGTTTTTT
TRBV7-9	TRBJ1-2	.	.	CASSLENRNGYTF	TGTGCCAGCAGCTTAGAGAACAGGAATGGCTACACCTTC
TRBV6-1	TRBJ2-5	.	few	CASSVNTYQETQYF	TGTGCCAGCAGTGTAAACACGTACCAAGAGACCCAGTACTTC
TRBV4-3	TRBJ2-1	TRBD1	few	CASSRGRTGDNEQFF	TGCGCCAGCAGCCGGGGGAGGACAGGGGACAATGAGCAGTTCTTC
TRBV5-1	TRBJ1-1	.	.	CASSFERNTEAFF	TGCGCCAGCAGCTTCGAGAGGAACACTGAAGCTTTCTTT
TRBV30	TRBJ1-5	.	.	CAWNSGYQPQHF	TGTGCCTGGAACTCAGGGTATCAGCCCCAGCATTTT
TRBV4-3	TRBJ1-2	.	once	CASSQDGVHGYTF	TGCGCCAGCAGCCAAGACGGGGTCCATGGCTACACCTTC
TRBV4-1	TRBJ2-3	TRBD1	.	CASSQRTGDPNTQYF	TGCGCCAGCAGCCAGCGGACAGGGGACCCGAATACGCAGTATTTT
TRBV28	TRBJ2-6	.	.	CASSWDSKAGPAELVGANVLTF	TGTGCCAGCAGTTGGGACTCTAAGGCAGGCCCCGCAGAACTCGTTGGGGCCAACGTCCTGACTTTC
TRBV29-1	TRBJ2-5	.	.	CSVHRGGPETQYF	TGCAGCGTACACAGGGGAGGTCCGGAGACCCAGTACTTC
TRBV7-6	TRBJ1-5	TRBD1	.	CASSRGTGNQPQHF	TGTGCCAGCAGCCGGGGGACAGGGAATCAGCCCCAGCATTTT
TRBV9	TRBJ2-1	TRBD2	.	CASSVKLAGTYNEQFF	TGTGCCAGCAGCGTAAAGCTAGCGGGGACCTACAATGAGCAGTTCTTC
TRBV7-9	TRBJ2-5	TRBD1	.	CASSSGQGYQETQYF	TGTGCCAGCAGCTCTGGACAGGGCTACCAAGAGACCCAGTACTTC
TRBV18	TRBJ2-1	TRBD2	.	CASSAPGSGSYNEQFF	TGTGCCAGCTCTGCTCCGGGAAGCGGGAGCTATAATGAGCAGTTCTTC
TRBV29-1	TRBJ2-1	TRBD1	.	CSVGSRQGHEQFF	TGCAGCGTGGGATCCAGACAGGGCCATGAGCAGTTCTTC
TRBV6-1	TRBJ1-5	.	.	CASSQKGPNQPQHF	TGTGCCAGCAGTCAGAAGGGGCCCAATCAGCCCCAGCATTTT
TRBV9	TRBJ2-5	.	.	CASSVRSGQETQYF	TGTGCCAGCAGCGTAAGGTCGGGACAAGAGACCCAGTACTTC
TRBV5-1	TRBJ2-5	.	.	CASSLQGKETQYF	TGCGCCAGCAGCTTACAGGGTAAAGAGACCCAGTACTTC
TRBV11-2	TRBJ2-3	.	once	CASSRWAGADTQYF	TGTGCCAGCAGCCGTTGGGCAGGGGCAGATACGCAGTATTTT
TRBV12-1	TRBJ2-3	.	.	CASTWRENTDTQYF	TGTGCCAGCACCTGGAGAGAAAACACAGATACGCAGTATTTT